The clone carrying this TCR beta chain was seen more than once but under ten times. Its antigen is undetermined. Over several immunoSEQ plates, each subset's genomic DNA was distributed in even portions. Profiling relied on immunoSEQ multiplex PCR, and the TCRdb table lists in-frame clones only, not all of them. The data hold about 820,000 clones, with about 91% observed a single time. It was CD45RO-negative cells, positively selected for CCR7, that made up naive CD8 cells, with terminally differentiated effector memory CD45RA+ cells excluded. The entry originates in a study of shared clonotypes between healthy human individuals. Study information: Each donor's CD4 naive and CD4 memory cells filled three plates apiece, CD8 naive two, and CD8 memory one. Study observations and caveats: Generally, estimated richness proved larger in naive subsets than it did in memory subsets.

Material for sequencing was naive CD8+ T cells sorted from blood. This TCR derives from a man under 40 in good health.

CDR3 residues: CASGTPEGTSYGYTF. The CDR3 region has the DNA TGTGCCAGTGGGACCCCCGAGGGAACTTCCTATGGCTACACCTTC. The V gene is TRBV19, the J gene TRBJ1-2, with D possibly TRBD1 on 5 matching bases. The V gene lost 8 bases and the J gene lost 4 bases, with 20 bases spanning the gap. The CDR3 covers 15 residues. Per the germline V gene, CDR1 is LNHDA and CDR2 is SQIVND (reference sequence).